What follows describes a single TCR beta chain. This record belongs to a study of control samples from healthy donors and cancer patients. Assay: immunoSEQ multiplex PCR; the TCRdb copy retains only in-frame clones and omits some. The sample includes about 77,000 clones, around 92% of them seen just once. CDR3 length equals 15 residues. Germline V gene sequence: CDR1 KGHSH, CDR2 LQKENI. Trimming took 3 bases from V and 7 from J, leaving 18 bases between them. The material sequenced was blood. The sequence derives from an older woman in good health. The V and J genes are TRBV18 and TRBJ2-5, with a possible D match to TRBD1 (6 bases). The CDR3: CASSPGQTLEATQYF. Here the CDR3 DNA reads TGTGCCAGCTCACCCGGACAGACCCTGGAGGCGACCCAGTACTTC.